The clone carrying this T cell receptor (beta chain) appeared a few times. What it recognizes is unknown. This sample is drawn from a study of CD8+CD57+ T cells in acquired aplastic anemia. Study-wide results and caveats: Controls did not differ significantly from patients in CD8+ Simpson's diversity. Twenty-nine sequences, all CD8+ CDR3, were shared between patients and controls.

For CDR3 and TCR beta VDJ profiling, genomic DNA was the template used. TCRdb re-analysed the reads in MiXCR, keeping a single row per CDR3 protein. The top ten hold approximately 12% of the sample, which has fewer than 200,000 distinct CDR3 sequences, 48% seen once. In patients chosen for sequencing, flow cytometry had shown CD8+CD57+ cell expansion. Every patient was diagnosed with severe acquired aplastic anemia. CDR3 length: 12 amino acids. V lost 1 base and J lost 6, with 9 bases in between. Looked up from germline, CDR1 is DFQATT and CDR2 is SNEGSKA (reference sequence). The receptor was isolated from a human donor with aplastic anemia. The chain employs TRBV20-1 and TRBJ1-2; tentatively, D is TRBD1 (5 bases). The sample comprised sorted CD4+, CD8+, or CD8+CD57+ T cells (not recorded which) from PBMCs. CDR3 in amino acids: CSARVGQDGYTF. Written as DNA, the CDR3 is TGCAGTGCTAGAGTGGGGCAGGATGGCTACACCTTC.